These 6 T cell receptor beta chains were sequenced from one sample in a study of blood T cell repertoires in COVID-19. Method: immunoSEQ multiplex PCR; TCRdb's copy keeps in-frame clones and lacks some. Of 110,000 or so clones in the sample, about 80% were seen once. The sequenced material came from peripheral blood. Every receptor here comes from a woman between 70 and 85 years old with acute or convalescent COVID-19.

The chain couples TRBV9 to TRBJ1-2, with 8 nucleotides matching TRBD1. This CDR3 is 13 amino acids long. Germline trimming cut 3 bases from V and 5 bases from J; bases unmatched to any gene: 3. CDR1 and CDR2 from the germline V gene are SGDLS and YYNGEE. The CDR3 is CASSGRTGYGYTF. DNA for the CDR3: TGTGCCAGCAGCGGGAGGACAGGGTATGGCTACACCTTC.

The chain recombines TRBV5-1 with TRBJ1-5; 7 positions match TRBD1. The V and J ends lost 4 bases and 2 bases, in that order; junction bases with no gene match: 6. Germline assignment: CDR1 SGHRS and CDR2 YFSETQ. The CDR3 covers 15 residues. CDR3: CASSLTGNGNQPQHF. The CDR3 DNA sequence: TGCGCCAGCAGCCTGACAGGGAATGGCAATCAGCCCCAGCATTTT.

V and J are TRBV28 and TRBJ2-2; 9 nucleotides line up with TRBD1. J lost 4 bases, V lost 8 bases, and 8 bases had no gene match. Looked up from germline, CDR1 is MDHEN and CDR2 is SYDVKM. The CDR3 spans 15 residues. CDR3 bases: TGTGCCAGCCGGGACAGGGCGAGAGTCACCGGGGAGCTGTTTTTT. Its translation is CASRDRARVTGELFF.

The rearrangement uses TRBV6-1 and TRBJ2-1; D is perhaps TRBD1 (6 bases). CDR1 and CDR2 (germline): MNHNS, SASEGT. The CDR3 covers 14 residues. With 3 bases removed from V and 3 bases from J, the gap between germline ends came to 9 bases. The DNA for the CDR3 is TGTGCCAGCAGTGACCAGGGGTACTACAATGAGCAGTTCTTC. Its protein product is CASSDQGYYNEQFF.

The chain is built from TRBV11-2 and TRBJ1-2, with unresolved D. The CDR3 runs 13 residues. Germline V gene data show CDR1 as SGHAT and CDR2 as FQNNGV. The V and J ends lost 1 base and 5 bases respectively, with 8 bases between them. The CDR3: CASSLGLSYGYTF. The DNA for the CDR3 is TGTGCCAGCAGCTTAGGTTTGAGTTATGGCTACACCTTC.

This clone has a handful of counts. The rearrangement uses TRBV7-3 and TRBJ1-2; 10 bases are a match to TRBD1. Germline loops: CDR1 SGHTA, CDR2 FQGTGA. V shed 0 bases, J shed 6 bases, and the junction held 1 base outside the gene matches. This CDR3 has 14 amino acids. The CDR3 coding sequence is TGTGCCAGCAGCTTAACAGGGACAGGGGATGGCTACACCTTC. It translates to CASSLTGTGDGYTF.